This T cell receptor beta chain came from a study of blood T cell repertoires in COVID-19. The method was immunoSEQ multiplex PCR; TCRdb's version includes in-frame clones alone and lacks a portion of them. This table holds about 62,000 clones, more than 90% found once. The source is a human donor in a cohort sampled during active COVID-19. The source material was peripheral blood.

CDR3 coding DNA: TGTGCCACCAGTGATTCCAGGGTTGCAGATACGCAGTATTTT. It translates to CATSDSRVADTQYF. The chain is built from TRBV24-1 and TRBJ2-3; possible D gene TRBD1, 5 bases. Germline CDR1 reads KGHDR; CDR2 reads SFDVKD. The germline V and J ends were trimmed by 2 bases and 4 bases, with 9 bases remaining between them. The CDR3 is 14 residues long.